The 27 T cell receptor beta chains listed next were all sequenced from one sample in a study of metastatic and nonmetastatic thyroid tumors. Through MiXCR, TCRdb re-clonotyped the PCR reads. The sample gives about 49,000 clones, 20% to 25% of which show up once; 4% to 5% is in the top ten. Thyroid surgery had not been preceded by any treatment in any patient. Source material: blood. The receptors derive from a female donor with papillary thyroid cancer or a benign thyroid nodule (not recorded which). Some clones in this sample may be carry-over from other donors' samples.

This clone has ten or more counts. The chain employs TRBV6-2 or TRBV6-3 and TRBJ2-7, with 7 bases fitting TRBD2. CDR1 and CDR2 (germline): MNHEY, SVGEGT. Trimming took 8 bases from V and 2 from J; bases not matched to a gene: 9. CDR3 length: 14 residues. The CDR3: CASAVDSGPYEQYF. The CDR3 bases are TGTGCCAGCGCCGTTGATAGCGGGCCCTACGAGCAGTACTTC.

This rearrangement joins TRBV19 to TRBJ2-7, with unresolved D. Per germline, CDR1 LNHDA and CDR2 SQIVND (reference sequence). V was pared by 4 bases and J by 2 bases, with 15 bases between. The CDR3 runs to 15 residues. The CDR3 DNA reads TGTGCCAGTAGTAGCCCCATGGTGAGCGCCTACGAGCAGTACTTC. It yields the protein CASSSPMVSAYEQYF. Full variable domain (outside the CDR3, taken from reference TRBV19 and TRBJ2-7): DGGITQSPKYLFRKEGQNVTLSCEQNLNHDAMYWYRQDPGQGLRLIYYSQIVNDFQKGDIAEGYSVSREKKESFPLTVTSAQKNPTAFYLCASSSPMVSAYEQYFGPGTRLTVT.

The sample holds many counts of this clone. CDR3 loop: CAWRSLRLAGDGYTF. The CDR3 bases are TGTGCCTGGAGAAGTCTGCGGCTGGCAGGGGATGGCTACACCTTC. This chain joins TRBV30 and TRBJ1-2; D may be TRBD1 (6 bases). Deletions cut 3 bases from V and 6 bases from J, with 20 bases between. From germline, CDR1 is GTSNPN and CDR2 SVGIG (reference sequence). CDR3 length equals 15 residues.

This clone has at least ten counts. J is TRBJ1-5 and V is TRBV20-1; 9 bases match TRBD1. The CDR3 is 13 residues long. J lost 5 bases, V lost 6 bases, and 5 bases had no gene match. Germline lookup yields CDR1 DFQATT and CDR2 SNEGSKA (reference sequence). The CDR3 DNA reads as TGCAGTGCAGCACAGGGGGCTTATCAGCCCCAGCATTTT. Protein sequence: CSAAQGAYQPQHF.

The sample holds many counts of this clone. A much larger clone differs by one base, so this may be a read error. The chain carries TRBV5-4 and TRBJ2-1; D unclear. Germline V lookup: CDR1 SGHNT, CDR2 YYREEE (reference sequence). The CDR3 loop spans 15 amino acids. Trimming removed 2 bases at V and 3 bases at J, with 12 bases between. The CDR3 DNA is TGTGCCAGCAGCTTAGGGTCCTCATTCTACAATGAGCAGTTCTTC. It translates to CASSLGSSFYNEQFF.

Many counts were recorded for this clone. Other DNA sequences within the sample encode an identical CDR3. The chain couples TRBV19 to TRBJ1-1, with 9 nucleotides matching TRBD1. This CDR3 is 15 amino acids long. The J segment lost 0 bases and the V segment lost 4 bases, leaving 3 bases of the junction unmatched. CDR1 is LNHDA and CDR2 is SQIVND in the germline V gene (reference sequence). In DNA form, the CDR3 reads TGTGCCAGTAGTAAGACAGGGGGGGTGAACACTGAAGCTTTCTTT. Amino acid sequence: CASSKTGGVNTEAFF.

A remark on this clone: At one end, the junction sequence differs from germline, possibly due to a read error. The CDR3 loop reads CASSELLQEAQYF. The CDR3 DNA reads TGTGCCAGCAGCGAACTGCTCCAAGAGGCCCAGTACTTC. The gene calls are TRBV5-6 and TRBJ2-5, with D hard to call. The V gene's germline CDR1 is SGHDT and CDR2 YYEEEE. This CDR3 contains 13 residues.

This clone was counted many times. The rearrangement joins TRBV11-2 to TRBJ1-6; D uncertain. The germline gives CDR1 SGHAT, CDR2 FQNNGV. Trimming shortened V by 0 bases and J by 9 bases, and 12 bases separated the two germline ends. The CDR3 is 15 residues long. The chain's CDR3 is CASSLDSFGFSPLHF. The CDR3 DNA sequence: TGTGCCAGCAGCTTAGATTCGTTCGGGTTTTCACCCCTCCACTTT.

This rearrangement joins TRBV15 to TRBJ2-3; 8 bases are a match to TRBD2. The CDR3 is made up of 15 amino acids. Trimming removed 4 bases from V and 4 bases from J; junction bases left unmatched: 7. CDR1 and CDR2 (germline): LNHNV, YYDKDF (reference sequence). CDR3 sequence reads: CATSKGAGEADTQYF. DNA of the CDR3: TGTGCCACCAGCAAGGGAGCGGGGGAGGCAGATACGCAGTATTTT.

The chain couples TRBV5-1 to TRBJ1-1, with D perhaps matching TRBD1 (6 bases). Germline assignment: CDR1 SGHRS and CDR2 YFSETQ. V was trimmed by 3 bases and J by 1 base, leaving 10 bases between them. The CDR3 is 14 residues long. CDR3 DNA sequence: TGCGCCAGCAGCTCAACGACAGGGAACACTGAAGCTTTCTTT. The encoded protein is CASSSTTGNTEAFF.

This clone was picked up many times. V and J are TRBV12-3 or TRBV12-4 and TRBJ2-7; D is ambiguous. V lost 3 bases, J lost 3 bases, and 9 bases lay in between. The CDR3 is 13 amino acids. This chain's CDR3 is CASSLVNFYEQYF. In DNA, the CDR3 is TGTGCCAGCAGTTTGGTGAATTTCTACGAGCAGTACTTC.

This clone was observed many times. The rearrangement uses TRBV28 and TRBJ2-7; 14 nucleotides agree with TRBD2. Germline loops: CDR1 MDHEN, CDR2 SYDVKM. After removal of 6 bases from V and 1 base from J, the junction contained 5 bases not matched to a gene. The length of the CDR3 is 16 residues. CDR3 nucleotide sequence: TGTGCCAGCAGGCGCGGACTAGCGGGAGGTTCCTACGAGCAGTACTTC. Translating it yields CASRRGLAGGSYEQYF. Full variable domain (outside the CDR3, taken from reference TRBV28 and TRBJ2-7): DVKVTQSSRYLVKRTGEKVFLECVQDMDHENMFWYRQDPGLGLRLIYFSYDVKMKEKGDIPEGYSVSREKKERFSLILESASTNQTSMYLCASRRGLAGGSYEQYFGPGTRLTVT.

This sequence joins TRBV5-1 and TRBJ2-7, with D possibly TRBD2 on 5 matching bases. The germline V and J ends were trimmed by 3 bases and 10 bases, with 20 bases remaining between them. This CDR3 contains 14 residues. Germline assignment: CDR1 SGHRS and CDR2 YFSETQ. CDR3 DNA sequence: TGCGCCAGCAGCTCCGACGGCGGGTCCTACTATCAGTACTTC. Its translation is CASSSDGGSYYQYF.

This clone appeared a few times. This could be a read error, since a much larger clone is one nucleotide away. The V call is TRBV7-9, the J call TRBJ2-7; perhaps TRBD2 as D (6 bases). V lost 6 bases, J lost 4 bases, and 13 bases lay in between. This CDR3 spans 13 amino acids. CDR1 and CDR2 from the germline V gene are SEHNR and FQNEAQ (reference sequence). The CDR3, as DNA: TGTGCCAGCAGTCTTAGCCGGGGGTACGAGCAGTACTTC. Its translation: CASSLSRGYEQYF.

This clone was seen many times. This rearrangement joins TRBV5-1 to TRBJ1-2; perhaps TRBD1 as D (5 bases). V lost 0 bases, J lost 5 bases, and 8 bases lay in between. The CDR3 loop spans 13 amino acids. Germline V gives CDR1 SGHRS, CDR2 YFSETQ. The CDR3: CASSLVGDYGYTF. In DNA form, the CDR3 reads TGCGCCAGCAGCTTGGTAGGGGATTATGGCTACACCTTC.

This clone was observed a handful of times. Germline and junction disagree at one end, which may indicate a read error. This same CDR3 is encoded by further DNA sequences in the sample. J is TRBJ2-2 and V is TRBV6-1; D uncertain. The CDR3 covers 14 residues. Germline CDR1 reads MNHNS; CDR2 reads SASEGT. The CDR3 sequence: CASSEIADTGELFF. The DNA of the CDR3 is TGTGCCAGCAGTGAAATAGCTGACACTGGGGAGCTGTTTTTT.

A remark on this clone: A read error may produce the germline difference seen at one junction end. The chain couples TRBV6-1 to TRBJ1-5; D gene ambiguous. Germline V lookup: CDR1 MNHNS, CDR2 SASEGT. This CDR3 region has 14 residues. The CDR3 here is CDSSEREEDQPQHF. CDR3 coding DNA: TGTGACAGCAGTGAAAGGGAGGAGGATCAGCCGCAGCATTTT.

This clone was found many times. In nucleotides, the CDR3 is TGCGCCAGCAGCACCGCAGGGCCCAACTATGGCTACACCTTC. It codes for CASSTAGPNYGYTF. The J gene is TRBJ1-2, the V gene TRBV5-1, with D perhaps TRBD1 (5 bases). Per germline, CDR1 SGHRS and CDR2 YFSETQ. The CDR3 sequence is 14 residues long. Trimming took off 4 bases at V and 2 bases at J, with 12 bases between the two ends.

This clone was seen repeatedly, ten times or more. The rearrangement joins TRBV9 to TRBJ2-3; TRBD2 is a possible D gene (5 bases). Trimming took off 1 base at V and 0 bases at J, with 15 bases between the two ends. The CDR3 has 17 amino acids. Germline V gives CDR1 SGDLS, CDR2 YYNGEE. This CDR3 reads CASSVMGERRSTDTQYF. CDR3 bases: TGTGCCAGCAGCGTAATGGGAGAGCGGAGGAGCACAGATACGCAGTATTTT.

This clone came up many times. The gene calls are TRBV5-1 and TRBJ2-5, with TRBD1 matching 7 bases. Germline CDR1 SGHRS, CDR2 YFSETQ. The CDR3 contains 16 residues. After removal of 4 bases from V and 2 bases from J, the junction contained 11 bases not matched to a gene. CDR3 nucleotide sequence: TGCGCCAGCAGCCAGGGACAGAGGAGCACTCAAGAGACCCAGTACTTC. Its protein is CASSQGQRSTQETQYF.

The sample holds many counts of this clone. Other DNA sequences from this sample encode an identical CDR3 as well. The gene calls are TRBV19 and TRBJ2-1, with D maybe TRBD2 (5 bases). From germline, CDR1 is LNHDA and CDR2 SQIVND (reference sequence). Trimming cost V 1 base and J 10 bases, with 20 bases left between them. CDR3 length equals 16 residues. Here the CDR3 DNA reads TGTGCCAGTAGTATAGGGCCGGCCGGAGGACCGGGGGAGCAGTTCTTC. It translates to CASSIGPAGGPGEQFF.

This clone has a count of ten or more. The CDR3 protein is CASSFPETSNTEAFF. The CDR3 DNA is TGTGCCAGCAGCTTCCCGGAGACCTCGAACACTGAAGCTTTCTTT. The chain combines TRBV7-9 with TRBJ1-1, with no clear D. This CDR3 contains 15 residues. Germline V gene lookup returns CDR1 SEHNR and CDR2 FQNEAQ (reference sequence). With 3 bases removed from V and 1 base from J, the gap between germline ends came to 12 bases.

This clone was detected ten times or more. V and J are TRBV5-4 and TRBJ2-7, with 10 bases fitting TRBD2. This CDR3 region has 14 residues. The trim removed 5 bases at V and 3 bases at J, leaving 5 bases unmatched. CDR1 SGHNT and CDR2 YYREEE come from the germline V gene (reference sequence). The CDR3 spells CASSFTSGDYEQYF. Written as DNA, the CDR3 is TGTGCCAGCAGTTTTACTAGCGGGGACTACGAGCAGTACTTC.

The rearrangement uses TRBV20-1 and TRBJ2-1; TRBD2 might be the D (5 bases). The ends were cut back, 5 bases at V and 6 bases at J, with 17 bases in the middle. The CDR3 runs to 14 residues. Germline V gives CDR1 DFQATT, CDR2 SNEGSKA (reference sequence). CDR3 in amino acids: CSALEPGITNEQFF. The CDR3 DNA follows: TGCAGTGCTCTCGAACCGGGAATTACCAATGAGCAGTTCTTC.

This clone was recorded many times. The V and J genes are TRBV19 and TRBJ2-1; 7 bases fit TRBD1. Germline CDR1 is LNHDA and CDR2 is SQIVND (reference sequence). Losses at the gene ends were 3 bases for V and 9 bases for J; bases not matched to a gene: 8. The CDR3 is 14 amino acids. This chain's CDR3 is CASSIGQVYGEQFF. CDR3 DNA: TGTGCCAGTAGTATTGGACAGGTCTATGGTGAGCAGTTCTTC.

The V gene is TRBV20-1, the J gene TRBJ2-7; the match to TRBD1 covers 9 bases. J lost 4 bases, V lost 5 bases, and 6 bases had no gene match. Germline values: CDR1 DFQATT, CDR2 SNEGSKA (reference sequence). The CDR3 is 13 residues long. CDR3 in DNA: TGCAGTGCTTGCGGACAGGGGCAGTACGAGCAGTACTTC. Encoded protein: CSACGQGQYEQYF.

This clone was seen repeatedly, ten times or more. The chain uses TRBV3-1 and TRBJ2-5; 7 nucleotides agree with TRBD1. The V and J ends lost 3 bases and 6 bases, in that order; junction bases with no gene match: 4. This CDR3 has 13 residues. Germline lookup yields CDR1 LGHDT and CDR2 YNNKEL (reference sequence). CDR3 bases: TGTGCCAGCAGCCAGACAGGGCCGAAGACCCAGTACTTC. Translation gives CASSQTGPKTQYF.